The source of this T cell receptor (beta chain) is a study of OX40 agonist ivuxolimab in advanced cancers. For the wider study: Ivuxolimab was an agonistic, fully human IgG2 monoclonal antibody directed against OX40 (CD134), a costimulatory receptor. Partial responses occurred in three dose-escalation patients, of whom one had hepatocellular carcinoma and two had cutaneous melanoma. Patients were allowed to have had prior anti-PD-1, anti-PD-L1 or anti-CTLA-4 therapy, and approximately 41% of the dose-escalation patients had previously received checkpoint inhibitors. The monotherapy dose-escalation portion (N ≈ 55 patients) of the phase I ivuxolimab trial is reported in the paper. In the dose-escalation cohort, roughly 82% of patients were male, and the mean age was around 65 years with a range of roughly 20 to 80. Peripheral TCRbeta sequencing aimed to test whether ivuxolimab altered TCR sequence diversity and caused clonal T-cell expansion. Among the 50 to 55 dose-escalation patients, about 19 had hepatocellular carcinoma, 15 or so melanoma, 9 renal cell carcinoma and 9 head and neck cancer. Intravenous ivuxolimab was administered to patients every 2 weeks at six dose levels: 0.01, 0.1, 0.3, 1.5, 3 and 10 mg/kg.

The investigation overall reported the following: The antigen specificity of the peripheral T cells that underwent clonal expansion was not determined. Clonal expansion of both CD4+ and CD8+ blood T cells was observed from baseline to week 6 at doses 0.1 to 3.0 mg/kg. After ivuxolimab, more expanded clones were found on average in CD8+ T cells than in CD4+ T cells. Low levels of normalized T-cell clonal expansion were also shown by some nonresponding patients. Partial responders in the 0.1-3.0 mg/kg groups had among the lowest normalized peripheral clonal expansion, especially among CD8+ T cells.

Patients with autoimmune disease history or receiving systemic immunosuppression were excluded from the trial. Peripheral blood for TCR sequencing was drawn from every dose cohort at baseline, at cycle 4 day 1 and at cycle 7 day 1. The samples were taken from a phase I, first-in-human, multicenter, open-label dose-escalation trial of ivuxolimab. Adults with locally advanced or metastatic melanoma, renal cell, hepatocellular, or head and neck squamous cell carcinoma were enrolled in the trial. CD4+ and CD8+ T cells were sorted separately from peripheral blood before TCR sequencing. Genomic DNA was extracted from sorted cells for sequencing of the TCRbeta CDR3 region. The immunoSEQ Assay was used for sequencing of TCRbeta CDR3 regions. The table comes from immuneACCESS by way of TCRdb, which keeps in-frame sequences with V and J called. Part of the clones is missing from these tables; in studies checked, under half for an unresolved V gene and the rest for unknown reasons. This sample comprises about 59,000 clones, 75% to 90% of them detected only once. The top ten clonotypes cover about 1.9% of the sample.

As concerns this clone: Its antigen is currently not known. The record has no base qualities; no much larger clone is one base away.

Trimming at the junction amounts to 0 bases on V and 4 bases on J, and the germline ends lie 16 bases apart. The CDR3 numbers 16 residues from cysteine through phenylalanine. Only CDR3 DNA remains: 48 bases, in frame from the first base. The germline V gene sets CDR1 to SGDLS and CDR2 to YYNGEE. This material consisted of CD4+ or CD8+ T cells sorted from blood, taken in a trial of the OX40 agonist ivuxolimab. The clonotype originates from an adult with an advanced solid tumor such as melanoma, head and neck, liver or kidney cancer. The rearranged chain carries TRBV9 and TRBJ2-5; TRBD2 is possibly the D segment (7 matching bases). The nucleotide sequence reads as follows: TGTGCCAGCAGCGTAGCAGAAGGGGGGGAAGGAGAGACCCAGTACTTC. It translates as CASSVAEGGEGETQYF. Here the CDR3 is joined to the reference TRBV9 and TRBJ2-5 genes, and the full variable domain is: DSGVTQTPKHLITATGQRVTLRCSPRSGDLSVYWYQQSLDQGLQFLIQYYNGEERAKGNILERFSAQQFPDLHSELNLSSLELGDSALYFCASSVAEGGEGETQYFGPGTRLLVL.